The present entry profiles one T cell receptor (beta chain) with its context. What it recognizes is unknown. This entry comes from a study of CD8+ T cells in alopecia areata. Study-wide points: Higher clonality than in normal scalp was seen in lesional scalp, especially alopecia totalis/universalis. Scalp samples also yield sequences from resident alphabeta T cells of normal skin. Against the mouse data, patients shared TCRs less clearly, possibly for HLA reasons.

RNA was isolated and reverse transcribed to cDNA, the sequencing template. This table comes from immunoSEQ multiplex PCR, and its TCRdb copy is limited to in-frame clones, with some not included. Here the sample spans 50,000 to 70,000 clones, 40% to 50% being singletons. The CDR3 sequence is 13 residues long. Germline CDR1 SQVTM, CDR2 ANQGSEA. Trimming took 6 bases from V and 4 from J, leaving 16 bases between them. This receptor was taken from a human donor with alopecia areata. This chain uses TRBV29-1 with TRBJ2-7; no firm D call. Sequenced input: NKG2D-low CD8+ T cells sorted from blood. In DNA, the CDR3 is TGCAGCGTCGAACCCGAACAAGGATACGAGCAGTACTTC. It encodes CSVEPEQGYEQYF.